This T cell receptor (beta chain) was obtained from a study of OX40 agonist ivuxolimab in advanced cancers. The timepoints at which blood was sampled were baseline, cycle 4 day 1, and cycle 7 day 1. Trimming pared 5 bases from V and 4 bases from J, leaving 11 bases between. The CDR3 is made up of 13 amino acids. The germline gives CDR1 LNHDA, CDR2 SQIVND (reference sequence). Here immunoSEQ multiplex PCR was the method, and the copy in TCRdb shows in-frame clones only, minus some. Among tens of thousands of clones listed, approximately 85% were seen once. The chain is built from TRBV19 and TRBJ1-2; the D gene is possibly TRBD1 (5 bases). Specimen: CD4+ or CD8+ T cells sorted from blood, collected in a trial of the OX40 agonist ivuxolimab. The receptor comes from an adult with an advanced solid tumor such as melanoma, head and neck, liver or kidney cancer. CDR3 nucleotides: TGTGCCAGTAGTCCCTGGGACTTCTATGGCTACACCTTC. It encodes CASSPWDFYGYTF.